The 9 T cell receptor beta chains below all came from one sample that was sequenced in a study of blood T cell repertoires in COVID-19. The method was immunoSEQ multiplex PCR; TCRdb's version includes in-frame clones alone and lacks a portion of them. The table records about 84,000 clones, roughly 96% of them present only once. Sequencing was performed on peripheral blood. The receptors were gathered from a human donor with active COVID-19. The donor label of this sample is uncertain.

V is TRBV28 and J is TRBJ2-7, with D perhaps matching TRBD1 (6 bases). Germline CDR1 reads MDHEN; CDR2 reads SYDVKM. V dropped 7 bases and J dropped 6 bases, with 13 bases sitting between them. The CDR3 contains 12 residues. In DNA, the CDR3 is TGTGCCAGCACCACAGGGAGTTCCGAGCAGTACTTC. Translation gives CASTTGSSEQYF.

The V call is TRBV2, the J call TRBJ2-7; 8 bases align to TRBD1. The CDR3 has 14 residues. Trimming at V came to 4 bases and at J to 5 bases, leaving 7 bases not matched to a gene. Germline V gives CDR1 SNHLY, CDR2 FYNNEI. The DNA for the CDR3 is TGTGCCAGCAGTGCCGGGACAGGACAACACGAGCAGTACTTC. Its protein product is CASSAGTGQHEQYF.

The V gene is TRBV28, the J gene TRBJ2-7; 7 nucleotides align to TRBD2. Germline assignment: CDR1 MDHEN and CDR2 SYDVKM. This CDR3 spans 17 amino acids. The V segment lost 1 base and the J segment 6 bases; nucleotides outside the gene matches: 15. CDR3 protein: CASSLSGWAGVPGEQYF. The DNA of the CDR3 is TGTGCCAGCAGTTTATCCGGTTGGGCGGGGGTACCGGGCGAGCAGTACTTC.

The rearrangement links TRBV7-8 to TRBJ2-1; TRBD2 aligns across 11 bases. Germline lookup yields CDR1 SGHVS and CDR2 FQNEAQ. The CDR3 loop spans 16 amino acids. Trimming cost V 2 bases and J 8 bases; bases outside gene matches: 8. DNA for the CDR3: TGTGCCAGCAGCTTATATCCGGAACTAGCGGGGGATGAGCAGTTCTTC. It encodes CASSLYPELAGDEQFF.

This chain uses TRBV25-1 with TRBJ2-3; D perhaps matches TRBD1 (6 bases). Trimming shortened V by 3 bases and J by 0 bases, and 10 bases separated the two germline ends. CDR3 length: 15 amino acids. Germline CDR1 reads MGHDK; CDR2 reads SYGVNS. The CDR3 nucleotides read TGTGCCAGCAGTGAGTGGCAGGGGAGCACAGATACGCAGTATTTT. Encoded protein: CASSEWQGSTDTQYF.

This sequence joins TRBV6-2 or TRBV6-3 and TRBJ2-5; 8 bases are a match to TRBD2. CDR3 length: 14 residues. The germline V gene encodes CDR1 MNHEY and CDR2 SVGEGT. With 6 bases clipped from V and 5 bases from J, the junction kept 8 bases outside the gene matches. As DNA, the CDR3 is TGTGCCAGCAGCCACGCGGGAGGCGACGAGACCCAGTACTTC. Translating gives CASSHAGGDETQYF.

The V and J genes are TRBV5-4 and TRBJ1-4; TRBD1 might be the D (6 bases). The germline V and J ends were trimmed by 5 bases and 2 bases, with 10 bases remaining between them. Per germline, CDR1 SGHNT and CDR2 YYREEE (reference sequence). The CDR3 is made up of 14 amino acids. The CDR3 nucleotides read TGTGCCAGCAGAAAGGACAGTACTAATGAAAAACTGTTTTTT. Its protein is CASRKDSTNEKLFF.

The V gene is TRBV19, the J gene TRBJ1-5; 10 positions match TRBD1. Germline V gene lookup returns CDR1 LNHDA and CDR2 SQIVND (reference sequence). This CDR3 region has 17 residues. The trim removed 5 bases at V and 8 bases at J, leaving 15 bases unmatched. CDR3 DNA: TGTGCCAGTAGTCTCACCCGGGGCGGACAGGGGGTAGAGCCCCAGCATTTT. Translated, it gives CASSLTRGGQGVEPQHF.

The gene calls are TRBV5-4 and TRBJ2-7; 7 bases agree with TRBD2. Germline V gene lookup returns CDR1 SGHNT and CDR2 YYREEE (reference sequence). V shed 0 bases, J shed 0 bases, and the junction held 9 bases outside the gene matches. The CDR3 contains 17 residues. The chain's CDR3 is CASSLVASSGSSYEQYF. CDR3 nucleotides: TGTGCCAGCAGCTTGGTAGCGTCTAGCGGTAGCTCCTACGAGCAGTACTTC.